This paragraph reports one T cell receptor beta chain. Its specificity is unknown. The data belong to a study of T cells in narcolepsy. Findings and limits, study-wide: HCRT-specific and TRIB2-specific autoreactive clonotypes appeared among same-patient CSF and blood CD4+ clonotypes. Reportedly, autoreactive clonotypes were serially detected in patients' blood but not controls'. No autoreactive T cell clone sequences appeared in some memory CD4+ repertoires.

V was cut by 5 bases and J by 4 bases, with 8 bases left in between. This CDR3 comprises 12 residues. Germline V gene lookup returns CDR1 MNHNS and CDR2 SASEGT. The method was immunoSEQ multiplex PCR; TCRdb's version includes in-frame clones alone and lacks a portion of them. The sample has approximately 38,000 clones; roughly 90% are singletons. This TCR derives from a human donor with narcolepsy. The rearrangement joins TRBV6-1 to TRBJ1-1, with D possibly matching TRBD1 (5 bases). The sample was CD45RA- memory CD4+ T cells from PBMCs. The CDR3 sequence: CASSPGTTEAFF. CDR3 bases: TGTGCCAGCAGTCCAGGGACCACTGAAGCTTTCTTT.